A single sample gave rise to the 21 T cell receptor beta chains below, sequenced in a study of vaccination and CD4 T cells after COVID-19. The Oncomine TCR Beta short-read assay was applied to DNA of cultured CD4+ T cells. Via MiXCR, TCRdb re-called the PCR reads, giving one row per CDR3 protein. The table shows around 10,000 distinct CDR3 sequences, with over 45% occurring only once. The treatment: approximately 10-day PBMC culture with coronavirus spike peptide pools or control peptides (ViraFEST assay). Antigens for these TCRs are unknown. What was sequenced was CD4+ T cells from blood, cultured in vitro. Source of these receptors: a human donor who had recovered from COVID-19.

CDR3 DNA: TGTGCCAGCAGCTTAAGGATGTCAGAGGTCTACGAGCAGTACTTC. Protein: CASSLRMSEVYEQYF. This sequence joins TRBV11-1 and TRBJ2-7; D remains ambiguous. Deletions cut 2 bases from V and 3 bases from J, with 14 bases between. Germline CDR1 SGHAT, CDR2 FQDESV (reference sequence). The CDR3 spans 15 residues.

This clonotype was seen a few times. The rearrangement uses TRBV6-1 and TRBJ2-5; D not resolved. CDR3 length: 15 amino acids. Germline V lookup: CDR1 MNHNS, CDR2 SASEGT. The V and J ends lost 1 base and 5 bases respectively, with 14 bases between them. CDR3 DNA: TGTGCCAGCAGTGAAGGGGTGATCCGGTCGGAGACCCAGTACTTC. Amino acids: CASSEGVIRSETQYF.

The rearrangement uses TRBV6-1 and TRBJ2-3, with TRBD2 as a possible D gene (7 bases). This CDR3 contains 16 residues. The germline V gene has CDR1 MNHNS and CDR2 SASEGT. Trimming took 6 bases from V and 1 from J, leaving 17 bases between them. In DNA, the CDR3 is TGTGCCAGCAGGCCTCGGGGGGCCCCTGGCACAGATACGCAGTATTTT. Encoded protein: CASRPRGAPGTDTQYF.

This clonotype has just a few counts. The chain has TRBV19 and TRBJ2-2; 8 bases are a match to TRBD1. This CDR3 region has 14 residues. CDR1 is LNHDA, CDR2 SQIVND, per germline (reference sequence). The J segment lost 4 bases and the V segment lost 3 bases, leaving 1 base of the junction unmatched. The CDR3 loop reads CASSIDRGTGELFF. DNA for the CDR3: TGTGCCAGTAGTATCGACAGGGGCACCGGGGAGCTGTTTTTT.

The V call is TRBV20-1, the J call TRBJ1-1, with TRBD1 identical over 7 bases. In germline, CDR1 is DFQATT, CDR2 SNEGSKA (reference sequence). The CDR3 contains 13 residues. V lost 6 bases to trimming and J lost 4 bases; unmatched junction nucleotides: 8. CDR3 nucleotides: TGCAGTGCCCATCAGGGGGGGGTCACTGAAGCTTTCTTT. This encodes CSAHQGGVTEAFF.

J is TRBJ2-5 and V is TRBV7-2; D may be TRBD1 or TRBD2 (5 bases each). The V end lost 5 bases, the J end lost 5 bases, and 15 bases lay between the germline ends. The CDR3 length is 14 residues. Per the germline V gene, CDR1 is SGHTA and CDR2 is FQGNSA. The CDR3: CASSPEGRRETQYF. CDR3 in DNA: TGTGCCAGCAGCCCCGAGGGGCGCCGGGAGACCCAGTACTTC. The full variable domain, in which reference TRBV7-2 and TRBJ2-5 provide the parts outside the CDR3, is GAGVSQSPSNKVTEKGKDVELRCDPISGHTALYWYRQSLGQGLEFLIYFQGNSAPDKSGLPSDRFSAERTGGSVSTLTIQRTQQEDSAVYLCASSPEGRRETQYFGPGTRLLVL.

This rearrangement joins TRBV29-1 to TRBJ1-5, with a tentative D call TRBD1 (6 bases). Trimming took 7 bases from V and 4 from J, leaving 14 bases between them. The V gene's germline CDR1 is SQVTM and CDR2 ANQGSEA. CDR3 size: 13 residues. The CDR3 DNA sequence: TGCAGCGCAAAACAGGGATTGAATCAGCCCCAGCATTTT. Residues: CSAKQGLNQPQHF.

The chain has TRBV7-9 and TRBJ2-1; 11 bases are shared with TRBD2. CDR1 SEHNR and CDR2 FQNEAQ come from the germline V gene (reference sequence). Germline trimming cut 2 bases from V and 5 bases from J; bases unmatched to any gene: 11. The CDR3 length is 18 residues. The CDR3 DNA reads as TGTGCCAGCAGCTTAAGGGCAGGTGGGACTAGCGGAGACAATGAGCAGTTCTTC. It is translated as CASSLRAGGTSGDNEQFF.

J is TRBJ2-5 and V is TRBV6-2 or TRBV6-3, with D maybe TRBD1 (6 bases). Deletions cut 8 bases from V and 1 base from J, with 11 bases between. The length of the CDR3 is 13 residues. The germline V gene encodes CDR1 MNHEY and CDR2 SVGEGT. The CDR3 loop reads CASHRAFQETQYF. The DNA for the CDR3 is TGTGCCAGCCACAGGGCATTCCAAGAGACCCAGTACTTC.

This clonotype was seen a few times. This chain joins TRBV10-3 and TRBJ2-7, with D possibly matching TRBD2 (5 bases). The CDR3 is 13 residues long. V was clipped by 6 bases and J by 2 bases, with 11 bases between them. CDR1 ENHRY and CDR2 SYGVKD come from the germline V gene. This CDR3 reads CAIRQEDPYEQYF. The CDR3 DNA reads TGTGCCATCAGGCAGGAGGATCCCTACGAGCAGTACTTC.

This clonotype was recorded once. The chain couples TRBV4-2 to TRBJ1-1; D is possibly TRBD1 (5 bases). Germline assignment: CDR1 LGHNA and CDR2 YNFKEQ. The germline V and J ends were trimmed by 0 bases and 7 bases, with 9 bases remaining between them. This CDR3 contains 13 residues. The CDR3 nucleotides read TGTGCCAGCAGCCAAGACAGGGCTGGTGAAGCTTTCTTT. Protein product: CASSQDRAGEAFF.

Turning to this clonotype: Relative to the germline gene, one junction end is altered; a read error may explain this. The chain links TRBV5-1 to TRBJ2-5; 12 bases are a match to TRBD2. This CDR3 is built from 17 residues. CDR1 and CDR2 (germline): SGHRS, YFSETQ. The CDR3 region is CASGLPTSGRIGETQYF. The CDR3 DNA reads as TGCGCCAGCGGCTTGCCGACTAGCGGGAGAATTGGAGAGACCCAGTACTTC.

The rearrangement links TRBV29-1 to TRBJ1-1; D ambiguous. CDR3 length equals 13 residues. Germline V lookup: CDR1 SQVTM, CDR2 ANQGSEA. Trimming cost V 6 bases and J 1 base, with 12 bases left between them. The CDR3 DNA follows: TGCAGCGTAGGCTCGTGGGGGAACACTGAAGCTTTCTTT. Encoded protein: CSVGSWGNTEAFF. Based on the CDR3 plus reference TRBV29-1 and TRBJ1-1, the full variable domain is SAVISQKPSRDICQRGTSLTIQCQVDSQVTMMFWYRQQPGQSLTLIATANQGSEATYESGFVIDKFPISRPNLTFSTLTVSNMSPEDSSIYLCSVGSWGNTEAFFGQGTRLTVV.

This chain links TRBV6-2 or TRBV6-3 with TRBJ1-6; no definite D call. Germline assignment: CDR1 MNHEY and CDR2 SVGEGT. The CDR3 totals 13 residues. V gave up 6 bases and J gave up 6 bases, with 9 bases separating them. The CDR3 is CASSLLRNSPLHF. In DNA form, the CDR3 reads TGTGCCAGCAGCCTTCTGCGTAATTCACCCCTCCACTTT.

V is TRBV20-1 and J is TRBJ1-5, with unresolved D. V lost 0 bases and J lost 6, with 12 bases in between. Germline V lookup: CDR1 DFQATT, CDR2 SNEGSKA (reference sequence). This CDR3 is 14 amino acids long. The CDR3 region has the DNA TGCAGTGCTAGAGATCGGGTTTCGGGTCAGCCCCAGCATTTT. Encoded protein: CSARDRVSGQPQHF.

The V and J genes are TRBV28 and TRBJ1-3, with TRBD1 matching 9 bases. Germline V gene lookup returns CDR1 MDHEN and CDR2 SYDVKM. V trimming: 4 bases; J trimming: 0 bases; junction bases outside the gene matches: 7. There are 17 residues in the CDR3. CDR3 bases: TGTGCCAGCAGTTCCCCCGGGACAGGGCTCTCTGGAAACACCATATATTTT. Residues: CASSSPGTGLSGNTIYF.

V usage is TRBV5-1 and J usage is TRBJ2-5; 8 bases are a match to TRBD1. The CDR3 runs to 13 residues. J lost 5 bases, V lost 4 bases, and 4 bases had no gene match. Germline V gene data show CDR1 as SGHRS and CDR2 as YFSETQ. CDR3 nucleotides: TGCGCCAGCAGCCAGGGGGCGCAGGAGACCCAGTACTTC. Residues: CASSQGAQETQYF.

The genes are TRBV2 and TRBJ2-6; D not certain. The V and J ends lost 5 bases and 1 base respectively, with 0 bases between them. Germline-derived CDR1 and CDR2 are SNHLY and FYNNEI. The CDR3 has 12 amino acids. In nucleotides, the CDR3 is TGTGCCAGCAGTTCTGGGGCCAACGTCCTGACTTTC. This codes for CASSSGANVLTF.

In its sample, this clonotype was seen a few times. This chain connects TRBV27 to TRBJ1-2; D is perhaps TRBD1 (5 bases). Trimming cost V 3 bases and J 7 bases, with 9 bases left between them. Germline CDR1 and CDR2: MNHEY and SMNVEV (reference sequence). The CDR3 extends over 12 amino acids. CDR3 residues: CASSLAGTGYTF. In DNA, the CDR3 is TGTGCCAGCAGTTTGGCAGGGACTGGCTACACCTTC.

This clonotype was counted between two and nine times. J is TRBJ1-6 and V is TRBV21-1; TRBD1 is the table's D call, not checked against the DNA. TRBV21-1 is deemed a pseudogene. The CDR3 is made up of 20 amino acids. CDR3 DNA: TGTGCCAGCAGCAAAGTAGGAGACAGGGATTCTTGCTCCTATAATTCACCCCTCCACTTT. Amino acid sequence: CASSKVGDRDSCSYNSPLHF.

The rearrangement links TRBV10-1 to TRBJ1-1, with D possibly matching TRBD1 (6 bases). The germline CDR1 and CDR2 sequences are WNHNN and SYGVQD (reference sequence). Trimming took off 4 bases at V and 1 base at J, with 10 bases between the two ends. The CDR3 spans 14 residues. CDR3 sequence (DNA): TGCGCCAGCAGTGGAGGGACAAAGAACACTGAAGCTTTCTTT. It yields the protein CASSGGTKNTEAFF.